This T cell receptor beta chain was profiled in a study of cytomegalovirus exposure and HLA in healthy donors. The PCR employed 60 Vbeta primers together with 13 Jbeta primers. TCRdb keeps only in-frame clones here, not all; method: immunoSEQ multiplex PCR. Of about 220,000 clones detected, 76% appear once; the ten largest clones hold over 0.55%. With regard to this clone: Its antigen remains unknown.

Regarding the study as a whole: For TCR beta chains, V- and J-gene trimming was later linked to a missense DCLRE1C variant. A later analysis reportedly found fewer N-insertions in an Asian-associated ancestry cluster than the roughly 670-donor mean. A later analysis found common viral pathogens apparently linked to several of the most significant clusters. Productive rates of about 90% or about 30% were seen for most TCR beta V segments in an earlier analysis.

This receptor was identified in a man between 18 and 29 years old in good health and CMV-seronegative. Sequencing was done on a sample of PBMCs.

CDR3 sequence reads: CASRQGGTDTQYF. The CDR3 region has the DNA TGTGCCAGCAGACAGGGGGGCACAGATACGCAGTATTTT. The rearrangement links TRBV2 to TRBJ2-3; TRBD1 matches at 8 bases. The junction had 0 bases not matched to a gene; V was cut back by 6 bases and J by 1 base. Germline V gene sequence: CDR1 SNHLY, CDR2 FYNNEI. CDR3 length: 13 amino acids. Full variable domain (rest looked up from reference TRBV2 and TRBJ2-3): EPEVTQTPSHQVTQMGQEVILRCVPISNHLYFYWYRQILGQKVEFLVSFYNNEISEKSEIFDDQFSVERPDGSNFTLKIRSTKLEDSAMYFCASRQGGTDTQYFGPGTRLTVL.